One and the same sample provided the 9 T cell receptor beta chains below, sequenced in a study of PD-1 blockade in mismatch repair-deficient tumors. Clones were sequenced by immunoSEQ multiplex PCR, and TCRdb holds only the in-frame ones, with some missing. The data show tens of thousands of clones, around 84% seen once. The input for sequencing was PBMCs, taken before pembrolizumab treatment. All receptors come from an adult with mismatch repair-deficient cancer.

This rearrangement joins TRBV7-6 to TRBJ2-5; 7 bases are a match to TRBD2. Germline CDR1 is SGHVS and CDR2 is FNYEAQ. This CDR3 is built from 13 residues. J lost 13 bases, V lost 5 bases, and 13 bases had no gene match. The CDR3 here is CASSPRLALSLYF. The DNA of the CDR3 is TGTGCCAGCAGCCCTCGACTAGCACTCTCTTTGTACTTC.

This chain's CDR3 is CASSGTGLMTDTQYF. The CDR3 DNA sequence: TGCGCCAGCAGCGGGACAGGGTTGATGACAGATACGCAGTATTTT. The chain recombines TRBV5-1 with TRBJ2-3; the match to TRBD1 covers 9 bases. Germline trimming cut 4 bases from V and 3 bases from J; bases unmatched to any gene: 6. The CDR3 consists of 15 residues. CDR1 is SGHRS and CDR2 is YFSETQ in the germline V gene. The complete variable domain, with remaining parts taken from reference TRBV5-1 and TRBJ2-3, reads KAGVTQTPRYLIKTRGQQVTLSCSPISGHRSVSWYQQTPGQGLQFLFEYFSETQRNKGNFPGRFSGRQFSNSRSEMNVSTLELGDSALYLCASSGTGLMTDTQYFGPGTRLTVL.

The chain uses TRBV20-1 and TRBJ1-1; D is undetermined. The V and J ends lost 6 bases and 3 bases respectively, with 8 bases between them. CDR3 length: 11 amino acids. The germline gives CDR1 DFQATT, CDR2 SNEGSKA (reference sequence). This CDR3 reads CSAYGDTEAFF. CDR3 coding DNA: TGCAGTGCATACGGGGACACTGAAGCTTTCTTT.

The chain uses TRBV28 and TRBJ1-4; maybe TRBD1 (5 bases). V was clipped by 3 bases and J by 7 bases, with 12 bases between them. Germline V gives CDR1 MDHEN, CDR2 SYDVKM. This CDR3 contains 14 residues. CDR3 DNA: TGTGCCAGCAGTTTCCAGGGTATCAGTGAAAAACTGTTTTTT. This encodes CASSFQGISEKLFF.

This chain links TRBV7-2 with TRBJ1-5; 7 positions agree with TRBD1. The CDR3 length is 15 residues. The junction had 7 bases not matched to a gene; V was cut back by 5 bases and J by 3 bases. CDR1 is SGHTA and CDR2 is FQGNSA in the germline V gene. The CDR3 here is CASSLGGTDNQPQHF. The CDR3 DNA reads as TGTGCCAGCAGCCTGGGCGGGACAGACAATCAGCCCCAGCATTTT.

J is TRBJ2-7 and V is TRBV30; 7 bases map to TRBD2. The length of the CDR3 is 12 residues. The germline gives CDR1 GTSNPN, CDR2 SVGIG (reference sequence). The V and J ends lost 6 bases and 2 bases, in that order; junction bases with no gene match: 4. Here the CDR3 reads CACRGRTYEQYF. The CDR3, as DNA: TGTGCCTGTCGCGGGAGAACCTACGAGCAGTACTTC.

The rearrangement uses TRBV5-1 and TRBJ2-1; 13 positions match TRBD2. The CDR3 runs 14 residues. Germline V CDR1 and CDR2: SGHRS, YFSETQ. Trimming removed 7 bases from V and 8 bases from J; junction bases left unmatched: 6. The CDR3 region has the DNA TGCGCCAGCGGGGAACTAGCGGGAGGGTATGAGCAGTTCTTC. It is translated as CASGELAGGYEQFF.

V gene TRBV11-3 combines with J gene TRBJ2-3; 10 nucleotides align to TRBD2. This CDR3 region has 17 residues. Germline V gives CDR1 SGHNT, CDR2 YENEEA. The V gene end was trimmed by 4 bases and the J gene end by 3 bases; junction bases not matched to a gene: 10. CDR3 DNA: TGTGCCAGCAGCTCACGCCTAGCGGGAGTCGGGACAGATACGCAGTATTTT. This sequence encodes CASSSRLAGVGTDTQYF.

This clone was found a few times. The rearrangement uses TRBV5-1 and TRBJ2-7; D is ambiguous. From germline, CDR1 is SGHRS and CDR2 YFSETQ. The germline V and J ends were trimmed by 0 bases and 2 bases, with 12 bases remaining between them. The CDR3 extends over 15 amino acids. The chain's CDR3 is CASSLGTSQAYEQYF. The CDR3 nucleotides are TGCGCCAGCAGCTTGGGAACCAGTCAGGCCTACGAGCAGTACTTC.